These 5 T cell receptor beta chains originate from one sample sequenced in a study of long-term antiretroviral therapy in people with HIV. Investigators performed immunoSEQ version v3.0 at survey level. Data came from immunoSEQ multiplex PCR; TCRdb stores just in-frame clones and leaves some out. The sample shows about 21,000 clones, about 88% of them seen only once. This specimen consisted of unsorted PBMCs, obtained 2.3 years after starting antiretroviral therapy. These receptors originate from a man in his sixties with HIV.

The rearrangement joins TRBV28 to TRBJ1-5, with D uncertain. Trimming stripped 6 bases from V and 4 bases from J, with 16 bases between. This CDR3 is built from 15 residues. Germline CDR1 and CDR2: MDHEN and SYDVKM. DNA of the CDR3: TGTGCCAGCAGCCGTTTCGCGGTCGGTAATCAGCCCCAGCATTTT. Its translation is CASSRFAVGNQPQHF.

This clone was counted once. The chain links TRBV9 to TRBJ2-7; D gene ambiguous. This CDR3 has 14 residues. V shed 0 bases and J shed 3 bases, with 10 bases lying between them. CDR1 is SGDLS and CDR2 is YYNGEE in the germline V gene. The CDR3 coding sequence is TGTGCCAGCAGCGTAGAGGGTGCCGGCTACGAGCAGTACTTC. Amino acids: CASSVEGAGYEQYF. Looking up the rest from reference TRBV9 and TRBJ2-7 gives the full variable domain: DSGVTQTPKHLITATGQRVTLRCSPRSGDLSVYWYQQSLDQGLQFLIQYYNGEERAKGNILERFSAQQFPDLHSELNLSSLELGDSALYFCASSVEGAGYEQYFGPGTRLTVT.

The chain couples TRBV7-2 to TRBJ2-1; 10 nucleotides line up with TRBD2. The J segment lost 4 bases and the V segment lost 3 bases, leaving 6 bases of the junction unmatched. Germline CDR1 reads SGHTA; CDR2 reads FQGNSA. This CDR3 spans 16 amino acids. The CDR3: CASSFFTSGAYNEQFF. CDR3 bases: TGTGCCAGCAGCTTTTTCACTAGCGGGGCATACAATGAGCAGTTCTTC. The full variable domain, with the rest looked up from reference TRBV7-2 and TRBJ2-1, is GAGVSQSPSNKVTEKGKDVELRCDPISGHTALYWYRQSLGQGLEFLIYFQGNSAPDKSGLPSDRFSAERTGGSVSTLTIQRTQQEDSAVYLCASSFFTSGAYNEQFFGPGTRLTVL.

The V call is TRBV27, the J call TRBJ1-6; D remains ambiguous. V lost 7 bases, J lost 8 bases, and 9 bases lay in between. CDR3 size: 12 residues. Germline CDR1 is MNHEY and CDR2 is SMNVEV (reference sequence). In DNA form, the CDR3 reads TGTGCCAGCAAAACCGGGGATTCACCCCTCCACTTT. The encoded protein is CASKTGDSPLHF.

The chain uses TRBV5-1 and TRBJ2-5; D possibly corresponds to TRBD1 (6 bases). Germline values: CDR1 SGHRS, CDR2 YFSETQ. V was shortened by 0 bases and J by 1 base, with 7 bases between the two germline ends. This CDR3 region has 14 residues. The CDR3 region is CASSLEQGQETQYF. CDR3 DNA sequence: TGCGCCAGCAGCTTGGAACAGGGCCAAGAGACCCAGTACTTC.